This TCR beta chain is from a study of brain T cells in children with intractable seizures. The germline V gene encodes CDR1 SEHNR and CDR2 FQNEAQ (reference sequence). The V gene end was trimmed by 5 bases and the J gene end by 5 bases; junction bases not matched to a gene: 9. The CDR3 runs to 15 residues. Sample time point: blood from clinic visit 5 months post-surgery; TSC patient then seizure free. Profiled with immunoSEQ multiplex PCR; TCRdb holds only in-frame clones, not every one. The sample has about 340,000 clones, more than 85% seen once. This sequence originates from a boy under three years old with tuberous sclerosis and intractable seizures. V and J are TRBV7-9 and TRBJ2-5; the match to TRBD2 covers 9 bases. The sample consisted of peripheral blood, taken about 5 months after surgery. The CDR3 loop reads CASSRTSAVGETQYF. Here the CDR3 DNA reads TGTGCCAGCAGCAGGACTAGCGCCGTGGGGGAGACCCAGTACTTC.